This entry lists 26 T cell receptor beta chains sequenced from one sample in a study of long-term antiretroviral therapy in people with HIV. At survey level, the immunoSEQ assay was run in its v3.0 version. Method: immunoSEQ multiplex PCR; TCRdb's copy keeps in-frame clones and lacks some. The table includes about 39,000 clones, roughly 80% detected once. The sample was unsorted PBMCs, taken 0.6 years after starting antiretroviral therapy. The source is a man aged 18 to 29 with HIV.

The sample holds a few counts of this clone. The CDR3 DNA sequence: TGTGCCAGCAGCTTGCCAGGTCAGCCCCAGCATTTT. Protein: CASSLPGQPQHF. This chain connects TRBV5-4 to TRBJ1-5, with no clear D. Germline CDR1 reads SGHNT; CDR2 reads YYREEE (reference sequence). The V end was cut by 1 base, the J end by 6 bases, with 5 bases between. The CDR3 runs to 12 residues.

The rearrangement links TRBV19 to TRBJ1-2, with D unresolved. Trimming shortened V by 6 bases and J by 6 bases, and 5 bases separated the two germline ends. This CDR3 comprises 10 residues. Germline V lookup: CDR1 LNHDA, CDR2 SQIVND (reference sequence). Written as DNA, the CDR3 is TGTGCCAGTAGGAGGGATGGCTACACCTTC. As protein: CASRRDGYTF.

The rearrangement uses TRBV27 and TRBJ2-7, with 8 positions matching TRBD2. The CDR3 covers 15 residues. The V and J ends lost 5 bases and 0 bases, in that order; junction bases with no gene match: 6. Germline-derived CDR1 and CDR2 are MNHEY and SMNVEV (reference sequence). The CDR3 bases are TGTGCCAGCAGTCGGGGGGGGATGAGCTCCTACGAGCAGTACTTC. Translation gives CASSRGGMSSYEQYF.

The CDR3 is CASSTGQGADTQYF. The DNA of the CDR3 is TGTGCCAGCAGCACGGGACAGGGGGCAGATACGCAGTATTTT. The gene calls are TRBV7-9 and TRBJ2-3; 11 nucleotides match TRBD1. The CDR3 has 14 residues. J lost 4 bases, V lost 5 bases, and 2 bases had no gene match. The germline V gene encodes CDR1 SEHNR and CDR2 FQNEAQ (reference sequence).

This clone has a single count. The V and J genes are TRBV7-8 and TRBJ2-1; D unclear. Germline CDR1 and CDR2: SGHVS and FQNEAQ. Trimming took 4 bases from V and 7 from J, leaving 17 bases between them. The CDR3 is 15 residues long. Written as DNA, the CDR3 is TGTGCCAGCAGCTCCGCGAGGTCGAATAGGAATGAGCAGTTCTTC. As protein: CASSSARSNRNEQFF.

V and J are TRBV7-6 and TRBJ2-7; D gene unclear. Trimming left V 5 bases short and J 2 bases short, with 13 bases between. Germline V gene data show CDR1 as SGHVS and CDR2 as FNYEAQ. The CDR3 is 14 amino acids. CDR3 residues: CASSPSGYTYEQYF. The CDR3 region has the DNA TGTGCCAGCAGCCCATCGGGCTATACCTACGAGCAGTACTTC.

V is TRBV28 and J is TRBJ1-4; D remains unclear. Germline assignment: CDR1 MDHEN and CDR2 SYDVKM. Deletions cut 10 bases from V and 4 bases from J, with 28 bases between. CDR3 length equals 18 residues. This chain's CDR3 is CAKSGPPMTCAINEKLFF. The CDR3 DNA is TGTGCCAAATCGGGCCCCCCAATGACCTGCGCTATTAATGAAAAACTGTTTTTT.

The chain links TRBV5-1 to TRBJ2-5; TRBD2 agrees at 8 bases. The V gene's germline CDR1 is SGHRS and CDR2 YFSETQ. The CDR3 has 14 residues. V lost 6 bases, J lost 1 base, and 5 bases stayed unmatched. The CDR3 spells CASTLAGIQETQYF. The CDR3 DNA follows: TGCGCCAGCACATTAGCGGGGATCCAAGAGACCCAGTACTTC.

This rearrangement joins TRBV27 to TRBJ1-1; D is possibly TRBD1 (6 bases). V shed 5 bases and J shed 4 bases, with 14 bases lying between them. The CDR3 is 14 residues long. From germline, CDR1 is MNHEY and CDR2 SMNVEV (reference sequence). The CDR3 protein is CASSPQGQTTEAFF. The CDR3 coding sequence is TGTGCCAGCAGTCCCCAAGGACAGACCACTGAAGCTTTCTTT.

This chain links TRBV7-9 with TRBJ1-1; the D is unclear. Germline V gene sequence: CDR1 SEHNR, CDR2 FQNEAQ (reference sequence). CDR3 size: 15 residues. V lost 5 bases and J 3 bases, leaving 16 bases between the germline ends. The CDR3 nucleotides are TGTGCCAGCAGCCGGAGCCGGGATATTGACACTGAAGCTTTCTTT. It codes for CASSRSRDIDTEAFF.

The chain is built from TRBV7-2 and TRBJ2-5, with TRBD1 identical over 7 bases. The CDR3 loop spans 15 amino acids. V shed 8 bases, J shed 5 bases, and the junction held 14 bases outside the gene matches. Germline V gene data show CDR1 as SGHTA and CDR2 as FQGNSA. The CDR3: CASGHGTASRETQYF. DNA of the CDR3: TGTGCCAGCGGGCATGGGACAGCTTCCAGGGAGACCCAGTACTTC.

The chain carries TRBV6-5 and TRBJ2-5, with D possibly called TRBD1 or TRBD2 (5 bases each). CDR1 is MNHEY, CDR2 SVGAGI, per germline. V lost 0 bases, J lost 4 bases, and 6 bases lay in between. The CDR3 consists of 13 residues. The CDR3: CASSYSGTETQYF. The CDR3 nucleotides read TGTGCCAGCAGTTACTCGGGGACAGAGACCCAGTACTTC.

The chain has TRBV15 and TRBJ2-7; 7 bases are shared with TRBD1. The V gene's germline CDR1 is LNHNV and CDR2 YYDKDF (reference sequence). The J segment lost 3 bases and the V segment lost 4 bases, leaving 6 bases of the junction unmatched. The CDR3 sequence is 14 residues long. CDR3 sequence reads: CATSTGSGGYEQYF. DNA of the CDR3: TGTGCCACCAGCACGGGGTCAGGGGGCTACGAGCAGTACTTC.

The CDR3 DNA reads as TGTGCCAGCAGCCCTCCCGGGGAGGGGAGGTCTGGGGCCAACGTCCTGACTTTC. It codes for CASSPPGEGRSGANVLTF. V and J are TRBV5-5 and TRBJ2-6, with TRBD2 identical over 7 bases. V lost 4 bases and J lost 1; bases outside the gene matches: 11. Germline V gene data show CDR1 as SGHKS and CDR2 as YYEKEE (reference sequence). The CDR3 loop spans 18 amino acids.

J is TRBJ1-5 and V is TRBV19; D might be TRBD1 (6 bases). This CDR3 is built from 15 residues. V lost 6 bases, J lost 0 bases, and 12 bases lay in between. CDR1 is LNHDA, CDR2 SQIVND, per germline (reference sequence). The DNA for the CDR3 is TGTGCCAGTAGATCGACAGGATATAGCAATCAGCCCCAGCATTTT. It encodes CASRSTGYSNQPQHF.

This chain links TRBV6-1 with TRBJ2-5; 7 nucleotides agree with TRBD2. The germline CDR1 and CDR2 sequences are MNHNS and SASEGT. This CDR3 region has 15 residues. With 3 bases clipped from V and 1 base from J, the junction kept 5 bases outside the gene matches. The CDR3 sequence is CASSEGGDVQETQYF. CDR3 coding DNA: TGTGCCAGCAGTGAGGGGGGGGACGTCCAAGAGACCCAGTACTTC.

The chain uses TRBV30 and TRBJ1-2; D not certain. CDR1 and CDR2 (germline): GTSNPN, SVGIG (reference sequence). The CDR3 is 14 amino acids. Between the trimmed V and J ends, which lost 0 bases and 4 bases, there was a span of 12 bases. The CDR3 sequence: CAWSVTSMGYGYTF. DNA for the CDR3: TGTGCCTGGAGTGTAACCTCTATGGGCTATGGCTACACCTTC.

V gene TRBV27 combines with J gene TRBJ1-3, with D possibly being TRBD1 (5 bases). The V gene lost 6 bases and the J gene lost 2 bases, with 14 bases spanning the gap. The CDR3 covers 15 residues. In germline, CDR1 is MNHEY, CDR2 SMNVEV (reference sequence). The CDR3 coding sequence is TGTGCCAGCAGCCCAGGGACCTATCCTGGAAACACCATATATTTT. Translation gives CASSPGTYPGNTIYF.

The chain links TRBV5-6 to TRBJ2-7; 7 positions agree with TRBD2. The CDR3 extends over 16 amino acids. The junction had 14 bases not matched to a gene; V was cut back by 4 bases and J by 4 bases. CDR1 is SGHDT, CDR2 YYEEEE, per germline. The CDR3 DNA follows: TGTGCCAGCAGCCGGTCCCATGTGACTAGCATTTACGAGCAGTACTTC. This gives the protein CASSRSHVTSIYEQYF.

V usage is TRBV5-5 and J usage is TRBJ1-4, with D maybe TRBD1 (6 bases). Germline-derived CDR1 and CDR2 are SGHKS and YYEKEE (reference sequence). This CDR3 spans 15 amino acids. Trimming left V 2 bases short and J 7 bases short, with 15 bases between. DNA for the CDR3: TGTGCCAGCAGCTTTGGGGGGGGCCGGGGTGAAAAACTGTTTTTT. Protein sequence: CASSFGGGRGEKLFF.

V gene TRBV5-4 combines with J gene TRBJ2-5, with unresolved D. Between the trimmed V and J ends, which lost 2 bases and 5 bases, there was a span of 10 bases. The CDR3 runs 13 residues. The germline V gene has CDR1 SGHNT and CDR2 YYREEE (reference sequence). CDR3 sequence reads: CASSFGPRETQYF. The CDR3 nucleotides read TGTGCCAGCAGCTTCGGGCCAAGGGAGACCCAGTACTTC.

The chain couples TRBV5-5 to TRBJ2-7; unclear D gene. The CDR3 loop spans 12 amino acids. V lost 0 bases and J lost 4, with 5 bases in between. The germline CDR1 and CDR2 sequences are SGHKS and YYEKEE (reference sequence). The CDR3 region has the DNA TGTGCCAGCAGCTTGGTAGGATACGAGCAGTACTTC. This sequence encodes CASSLVGYEQYF. The variable domain in full, with the rest retrieved from reference TRBV5-5 and TRBJ2-7, is DAGVTQSPTHLIKTRGQQVTLRCSPISGHKSVSWYQQVLGQGPQFIFQYYEKEERGRGNFPDRFSARQFPNYSSELNVNALLLGDSALYLCASSLVGYEQYFGPGTRLTVT.

This clone showed up just a few times. The V call is TRBV5-1, the J call TRBJ2-5; D is unclear. This CDR3 has 11 amino acids. Germline-derived CDR1 and CDR2 are SGHRS and YFSETQ. Trimming shortened V by 4 bases and J by 5 bases, and 6 bases separated the two germline ends. The chain's CDR3 is CASSGEETQYF. CDR3 bases: TGCGCCAGCAGCGGCGAGGAGACCCAGTACTTC.

The chain is built from TRBV28 and TRBJ2-7; D not certain. V dropped 1 base and J dropped 1 base, with 11 bases sitting between them. The CDR3 has 15 residues. CDR1 and CDR2 from the germline V gene are MDHEN and SYDVKM. The CDR3 spells CASSLSQVGSYEQYF. The DNA of the CDR3 is TGTGCCAGCAGTTTATCCCAGGTTGGGTCCTACGAGCAGTACTTC.

This clone appeared a few times. DNA for the CDR3: TGTGCCTGGAGTGCGGGACGGCAAAATCAGCCCCAGCATTTT. This gives the protein CAWSAGRQNQPQHF. This sequence joins TRBV30 and TRBJ1-5; D possibly corresponds to TRBD1 (5 bases). V gave up 1 base and J gave up 4 bases, with 11 bases separating them. This CDR3 spans 14 amino acids. CDR1 is GTSNPN and CDR2 is SVGIG in the germline V gene (reference sequence).

The chain couples TRBV6-1 to TRBJ2-2; D call uncertain. Germline assignment: CDR1 MNHNS and CDR2 SASEGT. Deletions cut 6 bases from V and 6 bases from J, with 14 bases between. The CDR3 covers 14 residues. Here the CDR3 reads CASRTYGLAGELFF. CDR3 DNA sequence: TGTGCCAGCAGAACCTACGGTCTGGCCGGGGAGCTGTTTTTT.